One sample yielded the 5 T cell receptor beta chains listed below, sequenced in a study of blood T cell repertoires in COVID-19. Produced via immunoSEQ multiplex PCR; TCRdb's table is partial and in-frame only. Of 230,000 or so clones detected, approximately 79% appear once; the ten largest clones hold roughly 4.9%. The specimen was peripheral blood. The receptors here all came from a human donor in a cohort sampled during active COVID-19.

The chain employs TRBV19 and TRBJ2-7; 7 bases fit TRBD2. J was trimmed by 1 base and V by 7 bases; bases with no gene match: 7. The CDR3 covers 14 residues. The germline V gene encodes CDR1 LNHDA and CDR2 SQIVND (reference sequence). The DNA for the CDR3 is TGTGCCAGTACTGCGACGGGAGGTTCCTACGAGCAGTACTTC. Protein: CASTATGGSYEQYF.

The chain carries TRBV5-1 and TRBJ2-6; TRBD1 aligns across 8 bases. The germline V gene encodes CDR1 SGHRS and CDR2 YFSETQ. V lost 4 bases, J lost 2 bases, and 5 bases stayed unmatched. CDR3 size: 16 residues. This CDR3 is CASSPLDRAGANVLTF. In DNA form, the CDR3 reads TGCGCCAGCAGCCCCCTGGACAGGGCTGGGGCCAACGTCCTGACTTTC.

This clone was counted between two and nine times. The V call is TRBV6-2 or TRBV6-3, the J call TRBJ2-3; the D gene is possibly TRBD2 (6 bases). The germline V gene encodes CDR1 MNHEY and CDR2 SVGEGT. The CDR3 covers 16 residues. V lost 2 bases and J 1 base, leaving 13 bases between the germline ends. CDR3 coding DNA: TGTGCCAGCAGTTACGACTCTAGCGAAGGCACAGATACGCAGTATTTT. It specifies CASSYDSSEGTDTQYF.

The chain carries TRBV3-1 (or the pseudogene TRBV3-2) and TRBJ1-1, with D unclear. This CDR3 has 14 residues. V lost 1 base and J lost 11, with 17 bases in between. From germline, CDR1 is LGHDT and CDR2 YNNKEL (reference sequence). CDR3 amino acids: CASSQGPDPGLAFF. The CDR3, as DNA: TGTGCCAGCAGCCAAGGCCCAGACCCCGGGTTGGCTTTCTTT.

This clone has only a few counts. This sequence joins TRBV5-5 and TRBJ2-1, with D possibly TRBD1 on 5 matching bases. Germline values: CDR1 SGHKS, CDR2 YYEKEE (reference sequence). The CDR3 length is 13 residues. Trimming cost V 5 bases and J 4 bases, with 10 bases left between them. The CDR3 loop is CASREQAYNEQFF. In nucleotides, the CDR3 is TGTGCCAGCAGGGAACAGGCATACAATGAGCAGTTCTTC.